This TCR beta chain stems from a study of blood T cells in healthy people across ages. A second PCR of about 6 to 12 cycles used a sample-barcoded 5' primer and a J-beta primer mix. TCRdb reprocessed the 5' RACE reads via MiXCR and lists one record per CDR3 protein. This table has hundreds of thousands of distinct CDR3 sequences, about 45% appearing once. The individuals who served as donors were healthy Caucasians living in Russia, aged about 6 to 95. The germline V gene encodes CDR1 MNHNY and CDR2 SVGAGI (reference sequence). The CDR3 extends over 13 amino acids. Between the trimmed V and J ends, which lost 5 bases and 6 bases, there was a span of 11 bases.

The receptor was derived from an older man in good health. Sequencing was done on a sample of blood. The chain combines TRBV6-6 with TRBJ2-1; D gene unclear. CDR3 DNA: TGTGCCAGCAGTCTAGAGACGGGCAATGAGCAGTTCTTC. Encoded protein: CASSLETGNEQFF.